The clone carrying this T cell receptor (beta chain) showed up just once. In the original analysis: Reference gene primer amplification yielded estimated nucleated cell counts. Clones were read by immunoSEQ multiplex PCR, and TCRdb kept only the in-frame ones, dropping some. The V and J calls and clone size were taken over from that table, and D and trimming were inferred from the DNA. The sample includes approximately 160,000 clones, more than 70% of them seen just once. This sample is drawn from a study of blood T cell repertoires in COVID-19. On the study more broadly: Researchers got acute and convalescent COVID-19 samples from the United States, Italy and Spain. Nucleic acid was either cDNA or gDNA, and it came from T cells, B-cell-depleted T cells, or PBMCs.

The CDR3 spans 16 residues. V was pared by 3 bases and J by 1 base, with 13 bases between. Germline values: CDR1 MDHEN, CDR2 SYDVKM. The chain combines TRBV28 with TRBJ1-5; possible D gene TRBD1, 5 bases. The TCR sequence derives from a man between 18 and 29 years old with active or convalescent COVID-19. Material for sequencing was peripheral blood. CDR3 coding DNA: TGTGCCAGCAGTTTCTTGGGGGGAATCAGCAATCAGCCCCAGCATTTT. Its protein product is CASSFLGGISNQPQHF.